A selection of T cell receptor beta chains follows, all from one sample in a study of shared clonotypes between healthy human individuals. Produced via immunoSEQ multiplex PCR; TCRdb's table is partial and in-frame only. The table shows some 2.1 million clones, with around 93% occurring only once. The sequenced sample was naive CD8+ T cells from PBMCs. The source of these receptors is a man between 18 and 29 years old in good health. Some clones in this sample may be carry-over from other donors' samples. The CDR3 runs from the conserved cysteine through the conserved F or W. D genes are given only for firm matches. Not all rows give a size; the values are once, few, many and, for expanded clones, a class.

17,TRBV27,TRBJ1-1,TRBD1,NA,TGTGCCAGCAGGGGAACGGGGACAGACTCCATGAACACTGAAGCTTTCTTT,CASRGTGTDSMNTEAFF
11,TRBV7-8,TRBJ2-7,NA,NA,TGTGCCAGCAGCTTCAGCTACGAGCAGTACTTC,CASSFSYEQYF
17,TRBV27,TRBJ2-7,NA,once,TGTGCCAGCAGTCCTCTAAGGACTCCAAAAGGGAGCTACGAGCAGTACTTC,CASSPLRTPKGSYEQYF
16,TRBV2,TRBJ2-7,NA,NA,TGTGCCAGCAGTGAATTGTTACTTAAGAGCTCCTACGAGCAGTACTTC,CASSELLLKSSYEQYF
13,TRBV4-1,TRBJ1-4,NA,NA,TGCGCCAGCGCCCGAGCCCTTAATGAAAAACTGTTTTTT,CASARALNEKLFF
18,TRBV7-8,TRBJ2-3,TRBD2,NA,TGTGCCAGCAGCTTAAGACTAGCGGGCGAGACTAGCACAGATACGCAGTATTTT,CASSLRLAGETSTDTQYF
13,TRBV6-1,TRBJ2-7,NA,NA,TGTGCCAGCAGTGATGAGGTGCCCTACGAGCAGTACTTC,CASSDEVPYEQYF
14,TRBV7-9,TRBJ2-1,NA,NA,TGTGCCAGCAGCTTAGTAGGGACATTGGATGAGCAGTTCTTC,CASSLVGTLDEQFF
14,TRBV19,TRBJ2-3,TRBD2,NA,TGTGCCAGCCGTAGAAGCGGGGAATTAGATACGCAGTATTTT,CASRRSGELDTQYF
16,TRBV6-6,TRBJ2-7,TRBD2,once,TGTGCCAGCAGTTACTCGACAGCGGGAGCTTCCTACGAGCAGTACTTC,CASSYSTAGASYEQYF
12,TRBV7-9,TRBJ1-2,NA,NA,TGTGCCAGCGGGACTACAGAGGGTGGCTACACCTTC,CASGTTEGGYTF
17,TRBV5-1,TRBJ1-4,NA,NA,TGCGCCAGCAGCTCCATCTTACCGGGGGGACCTAATGAAAAACTGTTTTTT,CASSSILPGGPNEKLFF
14,TRBV27,TRBJ2-7,TRBD1,once,TGTGCCAGCAGTTTTGACAGGGGTTCCTACGAGCAGTACTTC,CASSFDRGSYEQYF
14,TRBV4-2,TRBJ1-1,TRBD1,NA,TGTGCCAGCAGCCCGAAGGGGGCGCGGACTGAAGCTTTCTTT,CASSPKGARTEAFF
16,TRBV28,TRBJ2-1,NA,NA,TGTGCCAGCAGCTTGCTGACAGCCACCGAATACAATGAGCAGTTCTTC,CASSLLTATEYNEQFF